The 8 T cell receptor beta chains below were found in one sample sequenced in a study of cytomegalovirus exposure and HLA in healthy donors. The PCR employed 60 Vbeta primers together with 13 Jbeta primers. The method was immunoSEQ multiplex PCR; TCRdb's version includes in-frame clones alone and lacks a portion of them. The sample lists about 190,000 clones, roughly four fifths occurring once. The sample was PBMCs. The receptors were gathered from a woman aged 18-35 years in good health and CMV-seronegative.

This clone was detected ten times or more. The chain has TRBV2 and TRBJ1-1; 9 bases agree with TRBD1. V lost 7 bases, J lost 7 bases, and 10 bases stayed unmatched. Germline V gene sequence: CDR1 SNHLY, CDR2 FYNNEI. The CDR3 is 14 amino acids. CDR3 nucleotides: TGTGCCAGCATTAGCACAGGGGGCTGGGGTGAAGCTTTCTTT. As protein: CASISTGGWGEAFF.

This chain connects TRBV18 to TRBJ1-1; 8 nucleotides match TRBD1. Unmatched junction bases numbered 11, after V lost 5 bases and J lost 0 bases. The CDR3 is made up of 17 amino acids. CDR1 is KGHSH and CDR2 is LQKENI in the germline V gene. DNA of the CDR3: TGTGCCAGCTCAGCCGGGACAGGAGTTTTATTGAACACTGAAGCTTTCTTT. It specifies CASSAGTGVLLNTEAFF.

The J gene is TRBJ2-6, the V gene TRBV5-5, with 7 bases aligning to TRBD1. The V segment lost 5 bases and the J segment 2 bases; nucleotides outside the gene matches: 7. From germline, CDR1 is SGHKS and CDR2 YYEKEE (reference sequence). CDR3 size: 16 residues. In DNA form, the CDR3 reads TGTGCCAGCAGTTTTTCCGGGACAGCTGGGGCCAACGTCCTGACTTTC. This encodes CASSFSGTAGANVLTF.

This chain uses TRBV5-1 with TRBJ1-2; 10 positions match TRBD1. The CDR3 is 15 amino acids. J was trimmed by 6 bases and V by 4 bases; bases with no gene match: 9. The germline V gene has CDR1 SGHRS and CDR2 YFSETQ. The CDR3, as DNA: TGCGCCAGCAGCAGTGACAGGGGGCGTGCTCATGGCTACACCTTC. Encoded protein: CASSSDRGRAHGYTF.

The J gene is TRBJ1-1, the V gene TRBV6-5; D unclear. V lost 2 bases and J 2 bases, leaving 9 bases between the germline ends. Germline loops: CDR1 MNHEY, CDR2 SVGAGI. This CDR3 is built from 14 residues. The CDR3 is CASSYPRFNTEAFF. The CDR3 DNA reads TGTGCCAGCAGTTACCCGAGGTTCAACACTGAAGCTTTCTTT.

The V and J genes are TRBV28 and TRBJ1-1, with 8 bases matching TRBD1. Germline V lookup: CDR1 MDHEN, CDR2 SYDVKM. J lost 8 bases, V lost 5 bases, and 10 bases had no gene match. The CDR3 length is 14 residues. Here the CDR3 reads CASSPGRDRTEAFF. For the CDR3, the DNA is TGTGCCAGCAGTCCGGGACGGGACAGGACCGAAGCTTTCTTT.

The chain is built from TRBV10-3 and TRBJ2-7; 10 bases are shared with TRBD1. The CDR3 is 13 residues long. The V gene end was trimmed by 11 bases and the J gene end by 2 bases; junction bases not matched to a gene: 6. From germline, CDR1 is ENHRY and CDR2 SYGVKD. In DNA, the CDR3 is TGTGCCGCGGGGACAGGGGTTACCTACGAGCAGTACTTC. This translates into CAAGTGVTYEQYF.

This clone was picked up one time. This chain joins TRBV9 and TRBJ2-1, with a tentative D call TRBD2 (6 bases). Deletions cut 3 bases from V and 9 bases from J, with 13 bases between. In germline, CDR1 is SGDLS, CDR2 YYNGEE. This CDR3 spans 13 amino acids. CDR3 sequence reads: CASSGLGFVEQFF. The CDR3 DNA sequence: TGTGCCAGCAGCGGACTAGGATTTGTTGAGCAGTTCTTC.